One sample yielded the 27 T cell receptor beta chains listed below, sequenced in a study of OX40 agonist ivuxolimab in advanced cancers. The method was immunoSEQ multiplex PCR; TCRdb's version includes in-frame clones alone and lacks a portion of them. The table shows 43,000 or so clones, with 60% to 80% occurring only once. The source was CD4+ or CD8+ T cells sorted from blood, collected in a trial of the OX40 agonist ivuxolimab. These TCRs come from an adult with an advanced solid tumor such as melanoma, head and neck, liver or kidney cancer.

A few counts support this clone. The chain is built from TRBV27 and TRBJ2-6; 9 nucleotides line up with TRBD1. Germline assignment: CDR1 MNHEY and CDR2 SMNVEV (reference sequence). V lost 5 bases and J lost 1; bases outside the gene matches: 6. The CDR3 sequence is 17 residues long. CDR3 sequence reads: CASSPGTGRSGANVLTF. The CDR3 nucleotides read TGTGCCAGCAGTCCCGGGACAGGGCGATCTGGGGCCAACGTCCTGACTTTC. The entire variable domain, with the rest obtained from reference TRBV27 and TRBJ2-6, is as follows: EAQVTQNPRYLITVTGKKLTVTCSQNMNHEYMSWYRQDPGLGLRQIYYSMNVEVTDKGDVPEGYKVSRKEKRNFPLILESPSPNQTSLYFCASSPGTGRSGANVLTFGAGSRLTVL.

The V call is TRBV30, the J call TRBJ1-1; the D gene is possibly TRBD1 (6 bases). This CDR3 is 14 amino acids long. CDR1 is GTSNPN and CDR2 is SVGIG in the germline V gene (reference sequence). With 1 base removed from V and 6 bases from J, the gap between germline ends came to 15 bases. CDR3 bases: TGTGCCTGGAGTGCCCAAGTGGGGGCGGCTGAAGCTTTCTTT. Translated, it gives CAWSAQVGAAEAFF.

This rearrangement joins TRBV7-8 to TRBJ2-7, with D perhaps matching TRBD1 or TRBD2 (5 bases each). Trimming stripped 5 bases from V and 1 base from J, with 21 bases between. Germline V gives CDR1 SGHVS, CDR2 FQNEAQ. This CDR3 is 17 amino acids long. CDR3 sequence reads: CASSTQRWVGRSYEQYF. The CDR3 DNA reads TGTGCCAGCAGCACCCAAAGGTGGGTGGGACGATCCTACGAGCAGTACTTC.

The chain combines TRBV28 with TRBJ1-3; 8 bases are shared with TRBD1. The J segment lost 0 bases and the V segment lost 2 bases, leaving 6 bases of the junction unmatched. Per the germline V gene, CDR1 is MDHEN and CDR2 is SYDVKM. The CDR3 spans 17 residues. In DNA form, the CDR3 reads TGTGCCAGCAGTTTAAGCGGACAGGGATTCTCTGGAAACACCATATATTTT. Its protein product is CASSLSGQGFSGNTIYF.

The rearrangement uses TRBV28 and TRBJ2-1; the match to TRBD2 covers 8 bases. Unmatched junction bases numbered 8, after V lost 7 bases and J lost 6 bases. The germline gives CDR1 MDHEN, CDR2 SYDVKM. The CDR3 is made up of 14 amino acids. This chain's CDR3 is CASNLGLAANEQFF. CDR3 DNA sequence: TGTGCCAGCAACCTAGGACTAGCTGCCAATGAGCAGTTCTTC.

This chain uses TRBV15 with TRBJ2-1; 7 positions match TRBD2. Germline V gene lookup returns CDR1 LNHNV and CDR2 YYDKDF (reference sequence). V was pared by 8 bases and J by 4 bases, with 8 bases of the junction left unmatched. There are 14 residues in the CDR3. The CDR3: CATAPAGVYNEQFF. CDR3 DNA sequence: TGTGCCACCGCTCCCGCGGGAGTGTACAATGAGCAGTTCTTC.

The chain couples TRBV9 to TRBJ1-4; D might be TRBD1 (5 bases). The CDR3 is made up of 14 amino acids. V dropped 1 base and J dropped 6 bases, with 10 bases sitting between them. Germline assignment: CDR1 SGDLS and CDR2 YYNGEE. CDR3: CASSVRPGDEKLFF. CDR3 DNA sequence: TGTGCCAGCAGCGTACGGCCGGGGGATGAAAAACTGTTTTTT. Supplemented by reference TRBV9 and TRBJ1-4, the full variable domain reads DSGVTQTPKHLITATGQRVTLRCSPRSGDLSVYWYQQSLDQGLQFLIQYYNGEERAKGNILERFSAQQFPDLHSELNLSSLELGDSALYFCASSVRPGDEKLFFGSGTQLSVL.

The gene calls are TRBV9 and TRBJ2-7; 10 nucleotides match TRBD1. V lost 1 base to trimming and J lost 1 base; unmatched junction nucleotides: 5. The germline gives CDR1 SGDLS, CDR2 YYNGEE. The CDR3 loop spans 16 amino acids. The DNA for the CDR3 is TGTGCCAGCAGCGTAAGTGGGACAGGGGATTCCTACGAGCAGTACTTC. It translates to CASSVSGTGDSYEQYF. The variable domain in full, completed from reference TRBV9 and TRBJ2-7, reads DSGVTQTPKHLITATGQRVTLRCSPRSGDLSVYWYQQSLDQGLQFLIQYYNGEERAKGNILERFSAQQFPDLHSELNLSSLELGDSALYFCASSVSGTGDSYEQYFGPGTRLTVT.

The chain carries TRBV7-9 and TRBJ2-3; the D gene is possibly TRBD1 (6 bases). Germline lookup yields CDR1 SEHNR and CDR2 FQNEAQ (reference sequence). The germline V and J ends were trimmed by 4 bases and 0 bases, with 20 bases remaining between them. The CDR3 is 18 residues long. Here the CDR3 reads CASSSPRAGASSTDTQYF. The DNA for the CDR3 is TGTGCCAGCAGCTCCCCGCGCGCAGGGGCGAGTAGCACAGATACGCAGTATTTT.

The CDR3 sequence: CASIGGAEAFF. The CDR3 bases are TGTGCCAGCATTGGGGGCGCTGAAGCTTTCTTT. The V call is TRBV5-6, the J call TRBJ1-1; D might be TRBD1 (6 bases). CDR1 is SGHDT, CDR2 YYEEEE, per germline. The V end lost 6 bases, the J end lost 6 bases, and 9 bases lay between the germline ends. The length of the CDR3 is 11 residues. Full variable domain (rest looked up from reference TRBV5-6 and TRBJ1-1): DAGVTQSPTHLIKTRGQQVTLRCSPKSGHDTVSWYQQALGQGPQFIFQYYEEEERQRGNFPDRFSGHQFPNYSSELNVNALLLGDSALYLCASIGGAEAFFGQGTRLTVV.

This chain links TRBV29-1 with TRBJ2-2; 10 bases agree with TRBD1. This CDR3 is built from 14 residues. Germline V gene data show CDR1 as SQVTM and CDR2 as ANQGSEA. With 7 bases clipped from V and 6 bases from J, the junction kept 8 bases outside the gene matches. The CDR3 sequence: CSARTGGRSGELFF. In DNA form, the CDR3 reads TGCAGCGCCCGGACAGGGGGAAGGTCCGGGGAGCTGTTTTTT.

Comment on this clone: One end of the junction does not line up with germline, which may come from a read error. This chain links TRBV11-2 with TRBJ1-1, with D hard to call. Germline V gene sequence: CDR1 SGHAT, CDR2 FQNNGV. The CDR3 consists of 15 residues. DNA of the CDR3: TGTGCCAGCAGCCCGGGTTTTGGACCGGGCCCTGAGGCTTTCTTT. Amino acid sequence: CASSPGFGPGPEAFF.

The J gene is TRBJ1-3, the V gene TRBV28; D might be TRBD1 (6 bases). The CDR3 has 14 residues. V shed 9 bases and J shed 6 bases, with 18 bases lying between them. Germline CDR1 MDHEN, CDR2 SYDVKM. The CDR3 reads CASLQQGFKNTIYF. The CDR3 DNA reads TGTGCCAGTCTCCAACAGGGCTTTAAAAACACCATATATTTT. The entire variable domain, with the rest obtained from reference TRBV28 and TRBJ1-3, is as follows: DVKVTQSSRYLVKRTGEKVFLECVQDMDHENMFWYRQDPGLGLRLIYFSYDVKMKEKGDIPEGYSVSREKKERFSLILESASTNQTSMYLCASLQQGFKNTIYFGEGSWLTVV.

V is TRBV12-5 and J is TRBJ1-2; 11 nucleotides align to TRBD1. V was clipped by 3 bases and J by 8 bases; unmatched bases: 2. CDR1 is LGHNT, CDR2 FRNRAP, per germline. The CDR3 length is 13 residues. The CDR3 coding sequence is TGTGCTAGTGGTTTTAGGACAGGGGGCGGCTACACCTTC. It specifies CASGFRTGGGYTF.

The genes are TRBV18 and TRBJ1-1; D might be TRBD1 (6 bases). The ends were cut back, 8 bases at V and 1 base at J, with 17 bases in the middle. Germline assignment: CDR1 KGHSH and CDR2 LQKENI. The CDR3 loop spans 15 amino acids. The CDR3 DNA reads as TGTGCCAGCCTGCGACAGGCGAAGTCGAACACTGAAGCTTTCTTT. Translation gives CASLRQAKSNTEAFF.

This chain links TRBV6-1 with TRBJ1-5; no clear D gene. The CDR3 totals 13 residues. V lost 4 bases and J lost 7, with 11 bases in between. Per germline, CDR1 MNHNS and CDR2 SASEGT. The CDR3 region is CASSGTTGQPQHF. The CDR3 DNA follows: TGTGCCAGCAGTGGGACGACGGGACAGCCCCAGCATTTT.

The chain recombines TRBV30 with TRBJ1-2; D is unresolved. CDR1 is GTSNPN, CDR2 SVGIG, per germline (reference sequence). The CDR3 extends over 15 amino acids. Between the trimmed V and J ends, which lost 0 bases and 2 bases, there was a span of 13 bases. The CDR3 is CAWSVIRGGNYGYTF. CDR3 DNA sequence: TGTGCCTGGAGTGTAATACGAGGTGGAAACTATGGCTACACCTTC.

The CDR3 nucleotides read TGTGCCAGCAGTTCAACCGGGACAGGGCCGCGCGGCTACACCTTC. It codes for CASSSTGTGPRGYTF. The rearrangement joins TRBV28 to TRBJ1-2, with 9 positions matching TRBD1. The length of the CDR3 is 15 residues. Germline V gene lookup returns CDR1 MDHEN and CDR2 SYDVKM. Trimming removed 4 bases from V and 8 bases from J; junction bases left unmatched: 11.

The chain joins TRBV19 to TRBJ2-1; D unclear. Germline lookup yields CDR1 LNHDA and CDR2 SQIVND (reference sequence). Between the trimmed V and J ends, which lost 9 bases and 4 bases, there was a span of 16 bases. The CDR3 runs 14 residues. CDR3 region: CASSSVPQYNEQFF. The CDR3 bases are TGTGCCAGCTCATCCGTCCCCCAATACAATGAGCAGTTCTTC. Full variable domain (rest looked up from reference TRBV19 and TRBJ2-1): DGGITQSPKYLFRKEGQNVTLSCEQNLNHDAMYWYRQDPGQGLRLIYYSQIVNDFQKGDIAEGYSVSREKKESFPLTVTSAQKNPTAFYLCASSSVPQYNEQFFGPGTRLTVL.

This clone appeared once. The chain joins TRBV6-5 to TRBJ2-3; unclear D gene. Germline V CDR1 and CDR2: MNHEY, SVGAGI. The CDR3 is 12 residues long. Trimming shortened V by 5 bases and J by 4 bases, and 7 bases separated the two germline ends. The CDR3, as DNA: TGTGCCAGCAGTGCCCCTGCAGATACGCAGTATTTT. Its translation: CASSAPADTQYF.

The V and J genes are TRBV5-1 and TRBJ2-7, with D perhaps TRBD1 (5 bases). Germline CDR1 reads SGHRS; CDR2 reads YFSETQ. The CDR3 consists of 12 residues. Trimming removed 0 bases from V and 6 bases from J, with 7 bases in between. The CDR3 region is CASSLERGEQYF. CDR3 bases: TGCGCCAGCAGCTTGGAAAGGGGCGAGCAGTACTTC. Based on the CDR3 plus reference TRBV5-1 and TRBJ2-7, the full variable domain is KAGVTQTPRYLIKTRGQQVTLSCSPISGHRSVSWYQQTPGQGLQFLFEYFSETQRNKGNFPGRFSGRQFSNSRSEMNVSTLELGDSALYLCASSLERGEQYFGPGTRLTVT.

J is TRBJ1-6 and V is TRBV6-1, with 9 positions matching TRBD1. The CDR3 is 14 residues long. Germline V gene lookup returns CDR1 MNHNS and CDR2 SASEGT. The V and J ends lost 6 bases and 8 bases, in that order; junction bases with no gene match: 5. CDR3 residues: CASSLRTGDSPLHF. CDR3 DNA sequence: TGTGCCAGCAGCTTAAGGACAGGGGATTCACCCCTCCACTTT.

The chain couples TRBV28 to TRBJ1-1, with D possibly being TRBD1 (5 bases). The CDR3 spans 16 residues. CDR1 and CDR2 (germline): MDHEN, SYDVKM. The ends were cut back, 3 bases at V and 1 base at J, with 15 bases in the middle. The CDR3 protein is CASSFRGRPGNTEAFF. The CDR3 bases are TGTGCCAGCAGTTTCCGGGGGAGGCCGGGGAACACTGAAGCTTTCTTT.

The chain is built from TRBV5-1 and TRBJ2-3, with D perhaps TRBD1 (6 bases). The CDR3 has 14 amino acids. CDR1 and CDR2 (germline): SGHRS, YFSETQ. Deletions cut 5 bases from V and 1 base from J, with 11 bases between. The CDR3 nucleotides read TGCGCCAGCAGTGGGACATTAGGCACAGATACGCAGTATTTT. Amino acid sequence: CASSGTLGTDTQYF.

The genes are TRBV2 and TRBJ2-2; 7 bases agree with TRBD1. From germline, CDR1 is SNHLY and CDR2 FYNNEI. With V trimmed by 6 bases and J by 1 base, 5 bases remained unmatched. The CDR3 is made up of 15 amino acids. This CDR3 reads CASSWNRGNTGELFF. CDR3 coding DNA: TGTGCCAGCAGCTGGAACAGGGGGAACACCGGGGAGCTGTTTTTT. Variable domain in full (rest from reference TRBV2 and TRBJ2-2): EPEVTQTPSHQVTQMGQEVILRCVPISNHLYFYWYRQILGQKVEFLVSFYNNEISEKSEIFDDQFSVERPDGSNFTLKIRSTKLEDSAMYFCASSWNRGNTGELFFGEGSRLTVL.

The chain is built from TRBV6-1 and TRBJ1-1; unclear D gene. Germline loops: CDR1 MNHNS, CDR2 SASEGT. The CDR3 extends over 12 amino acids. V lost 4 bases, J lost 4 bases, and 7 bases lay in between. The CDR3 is CASSVTGTEAFF. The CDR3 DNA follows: TGTGCCAGCAGTGTCACGGGCACTGAAGCTTTCTTT.

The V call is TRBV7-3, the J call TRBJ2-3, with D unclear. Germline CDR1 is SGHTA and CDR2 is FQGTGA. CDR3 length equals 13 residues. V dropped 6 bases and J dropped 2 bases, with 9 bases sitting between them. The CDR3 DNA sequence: TGTGCCAGCAGGAAAGGCGTCACAGATACGCAGTATTTT. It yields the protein CASRKGVTDTQYF.